These 10 T cell receptor beta chains were sequenced from one sample in a study of OX40 agonist ivuxolimab in advanced cancers. Assay used: immunoSEQ multiplex PCR; TCRdb lists only in-frame clones, some missing. The repertoire holds fewer than 70,000 clones, 70% to 90% seen once, with around 3% in the top ten. The material was CD4+ or CD8+ T cells sorted from blood, obtained in a trial of the OX40 agonist ivuxolimab. The receptors were gathered from an adult with an advanced solid tumor such as melanoma, head and neck, liver or kidney cancer.

V is TRBV2 and J is TRBJ2-1; TRBD1 matches at 7 bases. Looked up from germline, CDR1 is SNHLY and CDR2 is FYNNEI. The junction had 8 bases not matched to a gene; V was cut back by 4 bases and J by 8 bases. The CDR3 contains 14 residues. The CDR3 sequence is CASSAGTVIDEQFF. DNA for the CDR3: TGTGCCAGCAGTGCTGGGACAGTAATCGATGAGCAGTTCTTC.

The chain links TRBV18 to TRBJ1-1; 8 nucleotides agree with TRBD1. Germline-derived CDR1 and CDR2 are KGHSH and LQKENI. The CDR3 totals 11 residues. The V segment lost 6 bases and the J segment 11 bases; nucleotides outside the gene matches: 5. CDR3 residues: CASSETGEAFF. The CDR3 nucleotides read TGTGCCAGCTCCGAGACAGGGGAGGCTTTCTTT.

The chain employs TRBV5-1 and TRBJ2-5; the D gene is possibly TRBD2 (5 bases). CDR1 SGHRS and CDR2 YFSETQ come from the germline V gene. V lost 6 bases, J lost 1 base, and 10 bases lay in between. The CDR3 runs 13 residues. The CDR3: CASTPGFQETQYF. DNA of the CDR3: TGCGCCAGCACTCCGGGGTTCCAAGAGACCCAGTACTTC. The full variable domain, in which reference TRBV5-1 and TRBJ2-5 provide the parts outside the CDR3, is KAGVTQTPRYLIKTRGQQVTLSCSPISGHRSVSWYQQTPGQGLQFLFEYFSETQRNKGNFPGRFSGRQFSNSRSEMNVSTLELGDSALYLCASTPGFQETQYFGPGTRLLVL.

The rearrangement joins TRBV29-1 to TRBJ1-1; weak D call: TRBD1 (6 bases). The CDR3 totals 15 residues. V shed 7 bases and J shed 0 bases, with 18 bases lying between them. CDR1 is SQVTM, CDR2 ANQGSEA, per germline. Written as DNA, the CDR3 is TGCAGCGCAATGGGGGGGGCCGATTTGAACACTGAAGCTTTCTTT. Translated, it gives CSAMGGADLNTEAFF.

The gene calls are TRBV27 and TRBJ2-1, with 8 bases that match TRBD1. The V segment lost 1 base and the J segment 7 bases; nucleotides outside the gene matches: 6. There are 15 residues in the CDR3. Germline CDR1 MNHEY, CDR2 SMNVEV (reference sequence). CDR3 residues: CASSLFGQGDNEQFF. As DNA, the CDR3 is TGTGCCAGCAGTTTATTCGGACAGGGTGATAATGAGCAGTTCTTC.

This rearrangement joins TRBV28 to TRBJ2-1; D is possibly TRBD2 (6 bases). Deletions cut 6 bases from V and 0 bases from J, with 12 bases between. The CDR3 totals 15 residues. Germline V gene sequence: CDR1 MDHEN, CDR2 SYDVKM. This CDR3 is CASRSGLSSYNEQFF. The CDR3 bases are TGTGCCAGCAGGTCGGGACTTAGCTCCTACAATGAGCAGTTCTTC. Together with reference TRBV28 and TRBJ2-1, the CDR3 gives the full variable domain: DVKVTQSSRYLVKRTGEKVFLECVQDMDHENMFWYRQDPGLGLRLIYFSYDVKMKEKGDIPEGYSVSREKKERFSLILESASTNQTSMYLCASRSGLSSYNEQFFGPGTRLTVL.

Note on this clone: An end of the junction differs from the germline gene, which may be a read error. This sequence joins TRBV7-9 and TRBJ2-1, with 7 bases fitting TRBD2. Germline CDR1 SEHNR, CDR2 FQNEAQ (reference sequence). This CDR3 comprises 14 residues. CDR3 loop: CASRLAGGPDEQFF. The CDR3 DNA reads TGTGCCAGCAGGTTAGCGGGTGGGCCGGATGAGCAGTTCTTC. Full variable domain (outside the CDR3, taken from reference TRBV7-9 and TRBJ2-1): DTGVSQNPRHKITKRGQNVTFRCDPISEHNRLYWYRQTLGQGPEFLTYFQNEAQLEKSRLLSDRFSAERPKGSFSTLEIQRTEQGDSAMYLCASRLAGGPDEQFFGPGTRLTVL.

This clone showed up just once. The chain uses TRBV9 and TRBJ2-3; 7 bases line up with TRBD1. Germline V lookup: CDR1 SGDLS, CDR2 YYNGEE. Germline trimming cut 0 bases from V and 2 bases from J; bases unmatched to any gene: 6. The CDR3 is 16 residues long. The CDR3 sequence: CASSVGDSQNTDTQYF. For the CDR3, the DNA is TGTGCCAGCAGCGTAGGGGACAGCCAGAACACAGATACGCAGTATTTT.

V is TRBV29-1 and J is TRBJ1-1, with 9 bases lining up with TRBD1. V trimming: 3 bases; J trimming: 0 bases; junction bases outside the gene matches: 5. Germline loops: CDR1 SQVTM, CDR2 ANQGSEA. The CDR3 contains 15 residues. In nucleotides, the CDR3 is TGCAGCGTTGATCACAGGGGGCTTATGAACACTGAAGCTTTCTTT. Encoded protein: CSVDHRGLMNTEAFF.

The CDR3 DNA follows: TGTGCCAGCAGCCAAGATGCGGGGCTAAGCTCCTACGAGCAGTACTTC. This translates into CASSQDAGLSSYEQYF. J is TRBJ2-7 and V is TRBV4-2; D might be TRBD2 (6 bases). Germline V gives CDR1 LGHNA, CDR2 YNFKEQ. Between the trimmed V and J ends, which lost 0 bases and 0 bases, there was a span of 12 bases. The CDR3 is made up of 16 amino acids.